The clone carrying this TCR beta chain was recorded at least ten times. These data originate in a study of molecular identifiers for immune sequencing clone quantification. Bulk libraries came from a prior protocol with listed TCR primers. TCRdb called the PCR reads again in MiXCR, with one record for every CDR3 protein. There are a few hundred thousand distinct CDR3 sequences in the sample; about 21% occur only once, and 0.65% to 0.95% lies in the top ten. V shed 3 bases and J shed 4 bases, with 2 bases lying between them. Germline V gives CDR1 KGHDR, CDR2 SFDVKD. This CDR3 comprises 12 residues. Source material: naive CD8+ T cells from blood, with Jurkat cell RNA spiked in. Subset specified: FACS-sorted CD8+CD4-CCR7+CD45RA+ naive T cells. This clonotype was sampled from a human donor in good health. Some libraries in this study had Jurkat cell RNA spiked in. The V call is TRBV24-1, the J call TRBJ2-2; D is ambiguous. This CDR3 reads CATSDGTGELFF. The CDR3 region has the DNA TGTGCCACCAGTGATGGCACCGGGGAGCTGTTTTTT.